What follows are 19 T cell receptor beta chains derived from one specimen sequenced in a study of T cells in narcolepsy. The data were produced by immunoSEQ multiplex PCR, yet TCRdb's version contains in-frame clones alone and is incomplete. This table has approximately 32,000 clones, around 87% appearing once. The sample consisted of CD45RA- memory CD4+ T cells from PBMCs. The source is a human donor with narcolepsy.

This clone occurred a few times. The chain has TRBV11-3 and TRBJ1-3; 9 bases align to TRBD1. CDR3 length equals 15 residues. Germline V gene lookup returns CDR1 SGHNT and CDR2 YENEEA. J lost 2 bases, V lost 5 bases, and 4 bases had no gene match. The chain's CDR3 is CASSPGQGPGNTIYF. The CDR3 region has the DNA TGTGCCAGCAGCCCGGGACAGGGCCCTGGAAACACCATATATTTT.

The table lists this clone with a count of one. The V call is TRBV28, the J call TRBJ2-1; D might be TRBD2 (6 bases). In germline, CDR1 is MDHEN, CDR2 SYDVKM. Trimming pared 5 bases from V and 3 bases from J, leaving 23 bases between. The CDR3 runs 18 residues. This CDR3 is CASSPIFTERALYNEQFF. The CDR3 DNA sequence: TGTGCCAGCAGTCCCATTTTCACCGAGCGGGCCCTCTACAATGAGCAGTTCTTC.

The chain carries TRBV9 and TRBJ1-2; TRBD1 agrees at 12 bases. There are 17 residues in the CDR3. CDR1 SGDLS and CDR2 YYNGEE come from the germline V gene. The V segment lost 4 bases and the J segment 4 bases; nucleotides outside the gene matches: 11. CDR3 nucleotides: TGTGCCAGCAGCCCACCCGGGACAGGGGGCGCTTCCTATGGCTACACCTTC. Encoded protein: CASSPPGTGGASYGYTF.

Written as DNA, the CDR3 is TGTGCCAGTATTCTGACAGGGGGACCTGGAAACACCATATATTTT. Protein product: CASILTGGPGNTIYF. The V gene is TRBV19, the J gene TRBJ1-3; 9 positions agree with TRBD1. V lost 7 bases, J lost 2 bases, and 6 bases stayed unmatched. This CDR3 is built from 15 residues. Germline V gene sequence: CDR1 LNHDA, CDR2 SQIVND (reference sequence).

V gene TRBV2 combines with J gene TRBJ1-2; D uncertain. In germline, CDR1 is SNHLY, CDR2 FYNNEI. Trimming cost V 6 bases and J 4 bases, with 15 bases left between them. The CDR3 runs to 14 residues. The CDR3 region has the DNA TGTGCCAGCAGCCTACAAGGTCCACTCTATGGCTACACCTTC. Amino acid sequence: CASSLQGPLYGYTF.

The CDR3 bases are TGCGCCAGCAGCCAAGATTTACAGGGTGCCAATCTTAATAGCAATCAGCCCCAGCATTTT. Protein sequence: CASSQDLQGANLNSNQPQHF. This rearrangement joins TRBV4-3 to TRBJ1-5; tentative D call: TRBD1 (6 bases). Germline V gives CDR1 LGHNA, CDR2 YSLEER. The V end lost 0 bases, the J end lost 0 bases, and 21 bases lay between the germline ends. The CDR3 runs 20 residues.

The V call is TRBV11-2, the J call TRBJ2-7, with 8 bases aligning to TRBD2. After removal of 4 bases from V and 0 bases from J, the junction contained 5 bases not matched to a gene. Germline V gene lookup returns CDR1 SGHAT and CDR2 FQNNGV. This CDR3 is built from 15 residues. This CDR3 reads CASSSLAGSSYEQYF. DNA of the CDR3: TGTGCCAGCAGCTCCTTAGCGGGAAGCTCCTACGAGCAGTACTTC.

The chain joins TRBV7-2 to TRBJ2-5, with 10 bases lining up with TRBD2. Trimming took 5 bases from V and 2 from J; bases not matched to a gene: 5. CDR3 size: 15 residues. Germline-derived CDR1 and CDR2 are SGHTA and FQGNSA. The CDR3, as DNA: TGTGCCAGCAGCGAGACTAGCGGGTATCAAGAGACCCAGTACTTC. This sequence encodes CASSETSGYQETQYF.

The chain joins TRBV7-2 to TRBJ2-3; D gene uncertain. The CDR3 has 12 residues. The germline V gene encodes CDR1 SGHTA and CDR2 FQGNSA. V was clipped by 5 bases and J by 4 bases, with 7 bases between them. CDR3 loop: CASSRVSDTQYF. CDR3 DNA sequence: TGTGCCAGCAGCCGCGTATCAGATACGCAGTATTTT.

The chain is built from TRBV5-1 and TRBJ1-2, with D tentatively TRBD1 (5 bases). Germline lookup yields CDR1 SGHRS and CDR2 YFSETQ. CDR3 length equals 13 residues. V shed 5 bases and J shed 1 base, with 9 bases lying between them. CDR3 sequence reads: CASRFDSNYGYTF. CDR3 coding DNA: TGCGCCAGCAGGTTTGACAGTAACTATGGCTACACCTTC.

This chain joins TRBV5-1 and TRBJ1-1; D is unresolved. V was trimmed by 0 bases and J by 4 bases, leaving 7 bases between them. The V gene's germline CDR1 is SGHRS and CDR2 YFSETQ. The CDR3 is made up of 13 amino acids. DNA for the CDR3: TGCGCCAGCAGCTTGGGGTATAGCACTGAAGCTTTCTTT. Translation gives CASSLGYSTEAFF.

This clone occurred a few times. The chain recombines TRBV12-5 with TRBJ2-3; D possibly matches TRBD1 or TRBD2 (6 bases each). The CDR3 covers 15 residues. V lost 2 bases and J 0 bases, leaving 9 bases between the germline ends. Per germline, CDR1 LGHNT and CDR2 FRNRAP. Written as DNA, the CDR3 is TGTGCTAGTGGTTTGTCGGGGGCAAGCACAGATACGCAGTATTTT. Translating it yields CASGLSGASTDTQYF. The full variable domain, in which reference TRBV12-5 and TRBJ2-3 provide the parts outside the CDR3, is DARVTQTPRHKVTEMGQEVTMRCQPILGHNTVFWYRQTMMQGLELLAYFRNRAPLDDSGMPKDRFSAEMPDATLATLKIQPSEPRDSAVYFCASGLSGASTDTQYFGPGTRLTVL.

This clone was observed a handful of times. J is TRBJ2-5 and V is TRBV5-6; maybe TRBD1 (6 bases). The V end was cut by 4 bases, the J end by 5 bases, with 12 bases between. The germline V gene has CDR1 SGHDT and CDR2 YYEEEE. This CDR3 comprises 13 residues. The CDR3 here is CASSPDRTETQYF. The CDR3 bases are TGTGCCAGCAGCCCGGACAGAACGGAGACCCAGTACTTC. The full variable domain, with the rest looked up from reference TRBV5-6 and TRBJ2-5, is DAGVTQSPTHLIKTRGQQVTLRCSPKSGHDTVSWYQQALGQGPQFIFQYYEEEERQRGNFPDRFSGHQFPNYSSELNVNALLLGDSALYLCASSPDRTETQYFGPGTRLLVL.

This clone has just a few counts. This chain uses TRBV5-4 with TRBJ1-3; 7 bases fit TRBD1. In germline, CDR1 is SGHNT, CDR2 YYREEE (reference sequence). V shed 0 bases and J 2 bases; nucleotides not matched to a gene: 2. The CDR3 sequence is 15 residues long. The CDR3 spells CASSLDQGAGNTIYF. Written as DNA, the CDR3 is TGTGCCAGCAGCTTGGATCAGGGGGCTGGAAACACCATATATTTT.

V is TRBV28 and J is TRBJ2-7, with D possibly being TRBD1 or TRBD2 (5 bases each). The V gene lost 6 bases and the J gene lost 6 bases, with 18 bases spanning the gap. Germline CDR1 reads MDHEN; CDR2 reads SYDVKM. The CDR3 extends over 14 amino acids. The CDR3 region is CASSTAGTASEQYF. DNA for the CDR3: TGTGCCAGCAGCACGGCTGGGACGGCCAGCGAGCAGTACTTC. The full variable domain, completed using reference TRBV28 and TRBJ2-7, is DVKVTQSSRYLVKRTGEKVFLECVQDMDHENMFWYRQDPGLGLRLIYFSYDVKMKEKGDIPEGYSVSREKKERFSLILESASTNQTSMYLCASSTAGTASEQYFGPGTRLTVT.

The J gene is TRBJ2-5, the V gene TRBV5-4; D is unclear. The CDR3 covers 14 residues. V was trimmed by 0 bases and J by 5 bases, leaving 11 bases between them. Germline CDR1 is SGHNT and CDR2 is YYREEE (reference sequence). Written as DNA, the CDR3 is TGTGCCAGCAGCTTGGAGAGGCGCCCGGAGACCCAGTACTTC. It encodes CASSLERRPETQYF.

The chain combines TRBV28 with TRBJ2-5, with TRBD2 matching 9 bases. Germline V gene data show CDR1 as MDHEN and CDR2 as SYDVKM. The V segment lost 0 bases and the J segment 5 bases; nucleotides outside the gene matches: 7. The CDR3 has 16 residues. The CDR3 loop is CASSLWGGRALETQYF. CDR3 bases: TGTGCCAGCAGTTTATGGGGCGGGAGGGCCCTGGAGACCCAGTACTTC.

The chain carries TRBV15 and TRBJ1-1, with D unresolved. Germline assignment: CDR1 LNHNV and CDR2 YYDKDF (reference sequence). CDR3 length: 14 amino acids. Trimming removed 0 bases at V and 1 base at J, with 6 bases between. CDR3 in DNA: TGTGCCACCAGCAGAGATTGGGCGAACACTGAAGCTTTCTTT. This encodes CATSRDWANTEAFF.

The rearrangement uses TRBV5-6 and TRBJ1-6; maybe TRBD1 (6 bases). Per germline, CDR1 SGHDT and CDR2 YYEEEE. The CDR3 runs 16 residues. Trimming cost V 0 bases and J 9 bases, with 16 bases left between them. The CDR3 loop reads CASSLGHTGWTSPLHF. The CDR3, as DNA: TGTGCCAGCAGCTTGGGGCACACAGGGTGGACTTCACCCCTCCACTTT.